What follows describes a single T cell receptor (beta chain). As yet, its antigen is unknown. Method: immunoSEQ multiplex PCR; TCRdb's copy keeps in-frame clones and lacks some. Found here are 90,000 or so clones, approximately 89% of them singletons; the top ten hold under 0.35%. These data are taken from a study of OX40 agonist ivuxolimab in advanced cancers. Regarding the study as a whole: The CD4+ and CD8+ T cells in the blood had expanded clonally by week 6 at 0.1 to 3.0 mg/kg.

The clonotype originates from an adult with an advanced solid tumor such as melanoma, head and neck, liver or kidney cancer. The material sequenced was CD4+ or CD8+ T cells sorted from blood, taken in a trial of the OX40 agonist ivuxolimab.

The CDR3 here is CASSLQGVANTGELFF. CDR3 bases: TGTGCCAGCTCACTACAAGGGGTGGCGAACACCGGGGAGCTGTTTTTT. The gene calls are TRBV18 and TRBJ2-2; TRBD1 is a possible D gene (5 bases). The CDR3 is 16 amino acids. Germline loops: CDR1 KGHSH, CDR2 LQKENI. V dropped 4 bases and J dropped 0 bases, with 12 bases sitting between them.